This T cell receptor (beta chain) emerged from a study of shared clonotypes between healthy human individuals. Sequencing was performed with immunoSEQ multiplex PCR; in TCRdb, only in-frame clones are kept and a portion is missing. This table holds 1 million to 1.2 million clones, roughly 77% found once. V was cut by 4 bases and J by 7 bases, with 11 bases left in between. The CDR3 is made up of 13 amino acids. The V gene's germline CDR1 is SGHNT and CDR2 YENEEA. This receptor was obtained from a man aged 18 to 29 in good health. Some clones in this sample may be carry-over from other donors' samples. The chain recombines TRBV11-3 with TRBJ1-3; D unclear. The source material was memory CD4+ T cells from PBMCs. As for subset: CD45RA-negative fraction. In nucleotides, the CDR3 is TGTGCCAGCAGCTCCGACTCGGGGAACACCATATATTTT. Translating gives CASSSDSGNTIYF.